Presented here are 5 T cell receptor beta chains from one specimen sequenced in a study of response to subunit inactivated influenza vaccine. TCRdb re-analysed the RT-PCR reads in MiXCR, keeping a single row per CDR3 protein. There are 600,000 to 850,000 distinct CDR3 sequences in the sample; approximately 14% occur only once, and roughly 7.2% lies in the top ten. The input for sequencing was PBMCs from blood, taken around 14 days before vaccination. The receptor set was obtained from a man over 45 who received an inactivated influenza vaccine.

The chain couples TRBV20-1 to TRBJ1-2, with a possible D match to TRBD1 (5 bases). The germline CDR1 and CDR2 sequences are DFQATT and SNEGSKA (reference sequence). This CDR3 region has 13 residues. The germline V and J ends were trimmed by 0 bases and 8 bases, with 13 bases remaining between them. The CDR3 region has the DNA TGCAGTGCTAGAGATCGTGGGGGGGTAGGCTACACCTTC. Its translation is CSARDRGGVGYTF.

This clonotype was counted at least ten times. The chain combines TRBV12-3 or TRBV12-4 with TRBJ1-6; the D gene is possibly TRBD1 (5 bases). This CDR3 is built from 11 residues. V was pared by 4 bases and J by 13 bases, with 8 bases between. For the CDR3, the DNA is TGTGCCAGCAGTTCTAAGGGGCCCCTCCACTTT. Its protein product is CASSSKGPLHF.

The CDR3 DNA sequence: TGTGCCAGCAAAACACCGGGGGAAAGAGCTAGCTACACCTTC. It yields the protein CASKTPGERASYTF. The V call is TRBV4-2, the J call TRBJ1-2, with D perhaps matching TRBD1 (5 bases). Germline V gene data show CDR1 as LGHNA and CDR2 as YNFKEQ. V was shortened by 7 bases and J by 9 bases, with 21 bases between the two germline ends. The CDR3 spans 14 residues.

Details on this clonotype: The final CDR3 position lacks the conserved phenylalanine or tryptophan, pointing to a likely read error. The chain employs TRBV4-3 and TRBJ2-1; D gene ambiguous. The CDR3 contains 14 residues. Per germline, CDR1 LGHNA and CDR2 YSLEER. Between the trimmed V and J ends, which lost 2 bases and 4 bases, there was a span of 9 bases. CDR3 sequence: CASSQKQQYNEQFL. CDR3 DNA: TGCGCCAGCAGCCAAAAACAACAGTACAATGAGCAGTTCCTC.

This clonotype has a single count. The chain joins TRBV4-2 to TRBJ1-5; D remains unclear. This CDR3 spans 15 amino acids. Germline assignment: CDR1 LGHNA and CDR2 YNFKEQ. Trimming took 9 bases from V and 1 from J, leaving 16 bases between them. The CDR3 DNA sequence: TGTGCCAGGGGCTCCGGGCTGCAGAGCAATCAGCCCCAGCATTTT. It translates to CARGSGLQSNQPQHF.